What follows is one T cell receptor (beta chain) and its context. The CDR3 consists of 13 residues. V was clipped by 4 bases and J by 0 bases, with 7 bases between them. Per the germline V gene, CDR1 is MGHDK and CDR2 is SYGVNS. The data were obtained in a study of patients and donors after allogeneic stem cell transplantation. TCRdb processed the RT-PCR reads anew with MiXCR; each CDR3 protein has one entry. The sample has 800,000 to 1,000,000 distinct CDR3 sequences; 15% to 20% are singletons. The sequence came from a human donor who was either an allogeneic HSCT recipient or a stem cell or donor lymphocyte infusion donor (not recorded which). It is not recorded whose cells these are; they may come from a transplant donor. The chain recombines TRBV25-1 with TRBJ2-7; D call uncertain. Sequencing input: blood, either unsorted or a sorted T cell fraction (not recorded which). Here the CDR3 reads CASSAAISYEQYF. The CDR3 DNA reads as TGTGCCAGCAGTGCCGCGATCTCCTACGAGCAGTACTTC.